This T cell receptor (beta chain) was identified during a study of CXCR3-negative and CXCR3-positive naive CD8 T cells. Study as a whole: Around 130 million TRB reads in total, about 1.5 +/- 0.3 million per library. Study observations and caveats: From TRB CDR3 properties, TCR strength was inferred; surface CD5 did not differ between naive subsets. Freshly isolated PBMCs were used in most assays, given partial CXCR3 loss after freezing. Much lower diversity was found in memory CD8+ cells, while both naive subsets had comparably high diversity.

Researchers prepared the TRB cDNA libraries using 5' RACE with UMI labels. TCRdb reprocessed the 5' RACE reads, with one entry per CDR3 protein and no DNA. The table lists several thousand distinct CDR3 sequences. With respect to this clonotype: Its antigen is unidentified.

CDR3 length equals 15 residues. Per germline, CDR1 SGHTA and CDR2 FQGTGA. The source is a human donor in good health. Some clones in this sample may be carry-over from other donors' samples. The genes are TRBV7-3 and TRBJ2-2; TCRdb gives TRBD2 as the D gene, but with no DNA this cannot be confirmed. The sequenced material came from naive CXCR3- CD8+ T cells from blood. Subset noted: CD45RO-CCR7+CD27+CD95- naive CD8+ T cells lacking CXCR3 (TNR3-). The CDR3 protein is CASSSSGGMPGELFF.